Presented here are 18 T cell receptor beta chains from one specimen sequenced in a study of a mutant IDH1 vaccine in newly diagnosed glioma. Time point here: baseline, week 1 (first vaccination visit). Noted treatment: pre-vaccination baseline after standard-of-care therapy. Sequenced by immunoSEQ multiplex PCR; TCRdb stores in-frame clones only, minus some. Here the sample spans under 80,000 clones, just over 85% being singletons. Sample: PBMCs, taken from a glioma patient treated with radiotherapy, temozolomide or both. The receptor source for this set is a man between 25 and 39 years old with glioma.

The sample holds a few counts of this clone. DNA for the CDR3: TGTGCCAGCACCGGGACAGGGAGGTCAGCTAATGAAAAACTGTTTTTT. It yields the protein CASTGTGRSANEKLFF. The chain carries TRBV5-6 and TRBJ1-4; 9 bases map to TRBD1. This CDR3 is 16 amino acids long. The germline gives CDR1 SGHDT, CDR2 YYEEEE. Unmatched junction bases numbered 9, after V lost 6 bases and J lost 3 bases.

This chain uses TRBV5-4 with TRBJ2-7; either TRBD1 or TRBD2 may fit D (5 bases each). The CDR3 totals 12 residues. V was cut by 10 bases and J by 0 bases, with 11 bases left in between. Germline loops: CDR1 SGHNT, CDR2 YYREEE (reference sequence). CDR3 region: CAFIGASYEQYF. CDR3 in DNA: TGTGCCTTCATCGGGGCCTCCTACGAGCAGTACTTC. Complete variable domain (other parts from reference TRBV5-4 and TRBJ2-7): ETGVTQSPTHLIKTRGQQVTLRCSSQSGHNTVSWYQQALGQGPQFIFQYYREEENGRGNFPPRFSGLQFPNYSSELNVNALELDDSALYLCAFIGASYEQYFGPGTRLTVT.

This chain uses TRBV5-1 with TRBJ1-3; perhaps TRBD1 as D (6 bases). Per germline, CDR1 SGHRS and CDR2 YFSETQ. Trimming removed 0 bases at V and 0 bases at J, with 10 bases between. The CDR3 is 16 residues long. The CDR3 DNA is TGCGCCAGCAGCTTGGGGGACAAGAGCTCTGGAAACACCATATATTTT. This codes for CASSLGDKSSGNTIYF. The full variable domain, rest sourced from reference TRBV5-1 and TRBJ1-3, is KAGVTQTPRYLIKTRGQQVTLSCSPISGHRSVSWYQQTPGQGLQFLFEYFSETQRNKGNFPGRFSGRQFSNSRSEMNVSTLELGDSALYLCASSLGDKSSGNTIYFGEGSWLTVV.

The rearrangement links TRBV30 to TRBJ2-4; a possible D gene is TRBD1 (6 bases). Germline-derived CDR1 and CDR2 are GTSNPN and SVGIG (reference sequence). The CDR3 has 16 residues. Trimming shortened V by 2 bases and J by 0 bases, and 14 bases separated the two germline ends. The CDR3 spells CAWSNRAGIAKNIQYF. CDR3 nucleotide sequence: TGTGCCTGGAGTAACAGGGCAGGGATAGCCAAAAACATTCAGTACTTC.

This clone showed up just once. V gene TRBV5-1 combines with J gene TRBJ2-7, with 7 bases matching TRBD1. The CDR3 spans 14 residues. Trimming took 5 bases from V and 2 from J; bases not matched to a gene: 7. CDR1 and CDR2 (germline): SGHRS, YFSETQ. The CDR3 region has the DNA TGCGCCAGCAGTTGGGACAGTCCTGCCTACGAGCAGTACTTC. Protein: CASSWDSPAYEQYF.

CDR3 sequence: CASSLAQPGGEQFF. Written as DNA, the CDR3 is TGTGCCAGCAGCTTAGCGCAGCCGGGCGGTGAGCAGTTCTTC. V and J are TRBV7-8 and TRBJ2-1; D is ambiguous. The CDR3 totals 14 residues. V gave up 0 bases and J gave up 9 bases, with 12 bases separating them. Germline values: CDR1 SGHVS, CDR2 FQNEAQ.

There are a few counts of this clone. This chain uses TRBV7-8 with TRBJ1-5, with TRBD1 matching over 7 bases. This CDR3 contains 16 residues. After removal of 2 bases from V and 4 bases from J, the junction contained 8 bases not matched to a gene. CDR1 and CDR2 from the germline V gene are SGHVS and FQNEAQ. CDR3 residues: CASSLWGGQVNQPQHF. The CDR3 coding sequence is TGTGCCAGCAGCTTATGGGGCGGACAGGTTAATCAGCCCCAGCATTTT.

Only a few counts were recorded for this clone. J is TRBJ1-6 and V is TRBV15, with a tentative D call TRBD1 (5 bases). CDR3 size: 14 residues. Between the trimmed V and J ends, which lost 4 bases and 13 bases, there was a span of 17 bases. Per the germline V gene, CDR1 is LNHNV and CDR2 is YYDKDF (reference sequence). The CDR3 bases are TGTGCCACCAGCATTCGGTGGGGCCCCAACCCCCTCCACTTT. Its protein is CATSIRWGPNPLHF. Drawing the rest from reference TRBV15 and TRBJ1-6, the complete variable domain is DAMVIQNPRYQVTQFGKPVTLSCSQTLNHNVMYWYQQKSSQAPKLLFHYYDKDFNNEADTPDNFQSRRPNTSFCFLDIRSPGLGDTAMYLCATSIRWGPNPLHFGNGTRLTVT.

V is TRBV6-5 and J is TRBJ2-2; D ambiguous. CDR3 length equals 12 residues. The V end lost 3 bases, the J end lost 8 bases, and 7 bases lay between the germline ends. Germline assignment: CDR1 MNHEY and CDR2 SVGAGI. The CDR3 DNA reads TGTGCCAGCAGTTATCGTGCAGGGGAGCTGTTTTTT. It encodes CASSYRAGELFF.

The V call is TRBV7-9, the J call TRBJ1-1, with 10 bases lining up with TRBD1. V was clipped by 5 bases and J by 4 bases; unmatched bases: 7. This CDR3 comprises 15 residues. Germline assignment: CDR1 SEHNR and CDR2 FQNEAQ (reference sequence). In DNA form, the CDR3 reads TGTGCCAGCAGCAACTGGGACAGGGGTTCCACTGAAGCTTTCTTT. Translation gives CASSNWDRGSTEAFF.

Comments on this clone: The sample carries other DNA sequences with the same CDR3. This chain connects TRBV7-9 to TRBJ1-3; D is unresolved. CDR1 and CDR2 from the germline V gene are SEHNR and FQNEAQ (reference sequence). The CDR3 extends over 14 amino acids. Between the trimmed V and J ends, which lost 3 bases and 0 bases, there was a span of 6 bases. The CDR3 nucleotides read TGTGCCAGCAGCTTGGGTAACTCTGGAAACACCATATATTTT. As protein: CASSLGNSGNTIYF. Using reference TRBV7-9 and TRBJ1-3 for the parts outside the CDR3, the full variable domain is DTGVSQNPRHKITKRGQNVTFRCDPISEHNRLYWYRQTLGQGPEFLTYFQNEAQLEKSRLLSDRFSAERPKGSFSTLEIQRTEQGDSAMYLCASSLGNSGNTIYFGEGSWLTVV.

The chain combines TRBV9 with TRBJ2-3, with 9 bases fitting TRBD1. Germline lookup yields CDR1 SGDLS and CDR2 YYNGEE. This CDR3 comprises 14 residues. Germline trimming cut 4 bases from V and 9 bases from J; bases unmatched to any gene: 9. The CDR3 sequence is CASSLGTGRETQYF. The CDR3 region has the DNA TGTGCCAGCAGCCTCGGGACAGGGCGGGAAACGCAGTATTTT.

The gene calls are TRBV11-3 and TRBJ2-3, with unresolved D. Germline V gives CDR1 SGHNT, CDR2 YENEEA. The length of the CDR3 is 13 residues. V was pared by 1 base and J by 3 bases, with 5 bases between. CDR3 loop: CASSLAQTDTQYF. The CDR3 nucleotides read TGTGCCAGCAGCTTAGCGCAAACAGATACGCAGTATTTT.

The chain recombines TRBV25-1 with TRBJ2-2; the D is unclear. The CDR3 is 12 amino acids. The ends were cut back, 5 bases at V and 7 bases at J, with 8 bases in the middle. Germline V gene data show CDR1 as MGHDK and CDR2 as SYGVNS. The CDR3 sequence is CASSSPNGELFF. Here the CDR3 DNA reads TGTGCCAGCAGTTCCCCAAACGGGGAGCTGTTTTTT.

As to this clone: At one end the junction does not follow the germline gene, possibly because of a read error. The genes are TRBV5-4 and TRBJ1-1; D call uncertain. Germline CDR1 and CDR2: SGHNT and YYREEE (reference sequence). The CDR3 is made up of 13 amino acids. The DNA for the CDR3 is TGTGCCAGCAGCTTGGGCCTGGAGCCTGAGGCTTTCTTT. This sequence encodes CASSLGLEPEAFF.

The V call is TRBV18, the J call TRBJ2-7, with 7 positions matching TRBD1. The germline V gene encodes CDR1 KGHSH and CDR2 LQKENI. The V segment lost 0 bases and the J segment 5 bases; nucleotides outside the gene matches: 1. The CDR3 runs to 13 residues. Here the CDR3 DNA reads TGTGCCAGCTCACCACCGACAGGGAACGAGCAGTACTTC. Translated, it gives CASSPPTGNEQYF. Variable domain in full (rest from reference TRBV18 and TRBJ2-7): NAGVMQNPRHLVRRRGQEARLRCSPMKGHSHVYWYRQLPEEGLKFMVYLQKENIIDESGMPKERFSAEFPKEGPSILRIQQVVRGDSAAYFCASSPPTGNEQYFGPGTRLTVT.

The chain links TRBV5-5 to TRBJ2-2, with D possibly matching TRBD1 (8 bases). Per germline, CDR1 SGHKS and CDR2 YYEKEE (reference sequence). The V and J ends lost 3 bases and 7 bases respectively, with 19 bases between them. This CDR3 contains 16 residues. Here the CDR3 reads CASSSRQGSGGGELFF. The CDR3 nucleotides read TGTGCCAGCAGCTCCCGACAGGGGTCGGGAGGCGGGGAGCTGTTTTTT.

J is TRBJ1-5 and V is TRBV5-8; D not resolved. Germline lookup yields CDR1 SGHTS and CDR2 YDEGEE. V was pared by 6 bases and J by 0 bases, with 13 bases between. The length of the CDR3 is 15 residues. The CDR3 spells CASTLGEYSNQPQHF. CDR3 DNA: TGTGCCAGCACCCTGGGAGAGTATAGCAATCAGCCCCAGCATTTT.